This T cell receptor (beta chain) was recovered during a study of OX40 agonist ivuxolimab in advanced cancers. Regarding this clone: What it binds is unknown.

Per the germline V gene, CDR1 is SGHTS and CDR2 is YDEGEE. The CDR3 extends over 15 amino acids. Trimming left V 0 bases short and J 5 bases short, with 14 bases between. Sequenced by immunoSEQ multiplex PCR; TCRdb stores in-frame clones only, minus some. The data contain approximately 67,000 clones, roughly four fifths of them seen just once; the ten biggest clones take up roughly 2.3%. Overall study results and limits: CD8+ T cells showed, on average, more clonal expansion than CD4+ cells. The study observed clonal expansion of CD4+ and CD8+ blood T cells by week 6 at 0.1 to 3.0 mg/kg.

This specimen was CD4+ or CD8+ T cells sorted from blood, taken in a trial of the OX40 agonist ivuxolimab. This chain connects TRBV5-8 to TRBJ1-2; TRBD1 might be the D (6 bases). This TCR came from an adult with an advanced solid tumor such as melanoma, head and neck, liver or kidney cancer. CDR3 sequence reads: CASSLVRGALYGYTF. The CDR3 nucleotides are TGTGCCAGCAGCTTGGTGCGGGGGGCGCTTTATGGCTACACCTTC.